This TCR beta chain was profiled in a study of T-cell memory formation after mild COVID-19 (dated by TCRdb to the early 2020s). Broadly, across the study: TCR sequence clusters from the two donors were largely donor specific. Two young, previously healthy adult volunteers, one female and one male, were included in the cohort. Longitudinal TCRalpha and TCRbeta repertoire sequencing tracked T-cell clones expanding and contracting after mild COVID-19 in a couple of donors. The paper as a whole reports these results and caveats: Contracting CD4+ clones appeared mostly in the CM and EM memory subsets, whereas CD8+ clones were enriched in EMRA. SARS-CoV-2 specificity was not confirmed for the second-wave clones peaking on day 37. The study covered only a couple of mild cases, and larger cohorts including severe cases with pre-infection samples were considered necessary. From day 15 to 85, contracting clones showed balanced CD4/CD8 phenotypes, whereas a second wave of clones that expanded from day 15 to 37 leaned towards CD4+. Some responding clones were detected in pre-infection memory, suggesting pre-existing cross-reactive memory T cells joined the SARS-CoV-2 response.

Ficoll-Paque density gradient centrifugation was the method used to isolate PBMCs. Taken from cysteine to phenylalanine, the CDR3 has 14 residues. Of all the DNA, just the CDR3 is kept, 42 bases in frame from base 1. The CDR1 and CDR2 encoded by the germline V gene are SQVTM and ANQGSEA. Ends trimmed: V by 6 bases, J by 1 base; bases unmatched to a gene: 2. Sequencing took place on an Illumina NovaSeq 6000. Using 5'RACE with constant-segment primers, TCRalpha and TCRbeta cDNA libraries were constructed, with sample barcodes and unique molecular identifiers added in the process. Trizol reagent was used to extract RNA from every sample. The libraries were amplified in two PCR steps, and the second step added a second sample barcode and Illumina TruSeq adapters. The libraries were sequenced on an Illumina NovaSeq using 2 x 150 bp paired-end reads. As for the original processing: The reads were demultiplexed and collapsed into UMI-guided consensus sequences using migec v1.2.7. Using mixcr v2.1.11, UMI consensuses were aligned to TRA and TRB V and J templates and then assembled into clonotypes. A clonotype was counted as expanded or contracted only when both edgeR and NoisET called the clonotype significant, with the noise models trained on biological replicates. For edgeR calls, the cutoffs were a false discovery rate-adjusted p below 0.01 and a log2 fold-change threshold of 1. As an exploratory analysis of dynamics, max-normalized trajectories of the 1000 most abundant clonotypes were examined by PCA with hierarchical clustering. The CD4 or CD8 phenotype of responding clones was assigned using the separately sequenced CD4+ and CD8+ repertoires. TCRdb reprocessing: public reads trimmed at Q25 with fastp, clones called with MiXCR, in-frame beta chains kept. Each entry merges the rows of one CDR3 protein and shows their most common DNA and genes. These V and J calls originate from TCRdb's pipeline instead of the authors' own analysis. The sample table records 300,000 to 400,000 distinct CDR3 sequences; approximately 16% of these occur just once. The ten largest clones represent approximately 20% of the sample.

As to this clonotype: Which antigen it targets is not known. One base away there is no much larger clone; base qualities are not given.

The TCR comes from a man aged 18 to 29 who had mild COVID-19 (a few samples of this study predate the infection). The sample titles of this study are shuffled in the database, so cell type and time point are left out; the donor was told from shared clones. Recombination joined TRBV29-1 with TRBJ2-6, and TRBD2 matches 8 of the central bases. Sequenced input: PBMCs or a T cell subset sorted from them (not recorded which). The DNA is TGCAGCGTCACTAGCGGTTCTGGGGCCAACGTCCTGACTTTC. This is translated as CSVTSGSGANVLTF. Supplemented by the reference TRBV29-1 and TRBJ2-6 proteins around the CDR3, the complete variable domain is SAVISQKPSRDICQRGTSLTIQCQVDSQVTMMFWYRQQPGQSLTLIATANQGSEATYESGFVIDKFPISRPNLTFSTLTVSNMSPEDSSIYLCSVTSGSGANVLTFGAGSRLTVL.